The 27 T cell receptor beta chains given below trace back to one sample, sequenced in a study of cytomegalovirus exposure and HLA in healthy donors. In the PCR, 60 Vbeta and 13 Jbeta primers were used. Sequencing used immunoSEQ multiplex PCR; TCRdb keeps in-frame clones, though not all of them. The sample holds 100,000 to 150,000 clones, roughly 80% seen once. Sequenced: PBMCs. These receptors came from a boy aged 5-17 years in good health and CMV-seronegative.

This clone was observed once. The V and J genes are TRBV7-3 and TRBJ2-2; TRBD2 might be the D (6 bases). From germline, CDR1 is SGHTA and CDR2 FQGTGA. The CDR3 consists of 14 residues. V was trimmed by 5 bases and J by 2 bases, leaving 9 bases between them. CDR3 loop: CASSRDLNTGELFF. CDR3 DNA: TGTGCCAGCAGCCGGGACTTAAACACCGGGGAGCTGTTTTTT.

The table lists this clone with a few counts. V is TRBV2 and J is TRBJ2-1, with 7 bases that match TRBD2. CDR3 length: 14 amino acids. Germline V gives CDR1 SNHLY, CDR2 FYNNEI. The V and J ends lost 3 bases and 5 bases, in that order; junction bases with no gene match: 4. Here the CDR3 reads CASSDQRGHNEQFF. CDR3 bases: TGTGCCAGCAGTGATCAGCGGGGCCACAATGAGCAGTTCTTC.

The chain combines TRBV28 with TRBJ1-1; 8 bases map to TRBD1. Unmatched junction bases numbered 3, after V lost 5 bases and J lost 1 base. Per germline, CDR1 MDHEN and CDR2 SYDVKM. CDR3 length equals 14 residues. The CDR3 DNA sequence: TGTGCCAGCAGTCCCAGGGGGCCGAACACTGAAGCTTTCTTT. As protein: CASSPRGPNTEAFF. The full variable domain, rest sourced from reference TRBV28 and TRBJ1-1, is DVKVTQSSRYLVKRTGEKVFLECVQDMDHENMFWYRQDPGLGLRLIYFSYDVKMKEKGDIPEGYSVSREKKERFSLILESASTNQTSMYLCASSPRGPNTEAFFGQGTRLTVV.

V gene TRBV7-6 combines with J gene TRBJ1-4; a possible D gene is TRBD1 (6 bases). CDR1 is SGHVS, CDR2 FNYEAQ, per germline. Trimming removed 5 bases from V and 12 bases from J, with 13 bases in between. The CDR3 loop spans 12 amino acids. The CDR3 DNA is TGTGCCAGCAGCCTTATACAGGGTGAACTGTTTTTT. Its protein is CASSLIQGELFF.

The chain recombines TRBV19 with TRBJ1-1, with 7 positions matching TRBD1. The CDR3 covers 14 residues. In germline, CDR1 is LNHDA, CDR2 SQIVND (reference sequence). J lost 2 bases, V lost 5 bases, and 5 bases had no gene match. The chain's CDR3 is CASSVGTANTEAFF. CDR3 nucleotide sequence: TGTGCCAGTAGTGTCGGGACAGCTAACACTGAAGCTTTCTTT.

V usage is TRBV12-5 and J usage is TRBJ1-5; D may be TRBD1 (5 bases). Germline loops: CDR1 LGHNT, CDR2 FRNRAP. V lost 2 bases and J lost 11, with 10 bases in between. The length of the CDR3 is 12 residues. This CDR3 reads CASGLSTGAQHF. CDR3 nucleotide sequence: TGTGCTAGTGGTTTGAGTACGGGGGCCCAGCATTTT. Using reference TRBV12-5 and TRBJ1-5 for the parts outside the CDR3, the full variable domain is DARVTQTPRHKVTEMGQEVTMRCQPILGHNTVFWYRQTMMQGLELLAYFRNRAPLDDSGMPKDRFSAEMPDATLATLKIQPSEPRDSAVYFCASGLSTGAQHFGDGTRLSIL.

About this clone itself: This same CDR3 is encoded by further DNA sequences in the sample. The chain has TRBV30 and TRBJ2-5; TRBD2 matches 7 bases. Germline-derived CDR1 and CDR2 are GTSNPN and SVGIG (reference sequence). The V segment lost 0 bases and the J segment 5 bases; nucleotides outside the gene matches: 3. The length of the CDR3 is 13 residues. The DNA for the CDR3 is TGTGCCTGGAGTGTGGGGGGGAGGGAGACCCAGTACTTC. Amino acid sequence: CAWSVGGRETQYF. The whole variable domain, filled in from reference TRBV30 and TRBJ2-5, reads SQTIHQWPATLVQPVGSPLSLECTVEGTSNPNLYWYRQAAGRGLQLLFYSVGIGQISSEVPQNLSASRPQDRQFILSSKKLLLSDSGFYLCAWSVGGRETQYFGPGTRLLVL.

The genes are TRBV27 and TRBJ2-1; 12 nucleotides line up with TRBD2. CDR1 and CDR2 (germline): MNHEY, SMNVEV (reference sequence). This CDR3 is 16 amino acids long. With 5 bases clipped from V and 8 bases from J, the junction kept 10 bases outside the gene matches. This chain's CDR3 is CASSPILAGGPHEQFF. The CDR3 DNA is TGTGCCAGCAGTCCAATTCTAGCGGGAGGGCCACATGAGCAGTTCTTC.

The chain combines TRBV7-2 with TRBJ2-7; 13 bases line up with TRBD2. In germline, CDR1 is SGHTA, CDR2 FQGNSA. The CDR3 runs 17 residues. The ends lost 3 bases at V and 2 bases at J; junction bases unmatched: 7. This chain's CDR3 is CASSLRTGTSGAYEQYF. CDR3 DNA sequence: TGTGCCAGCAGCTTGCGCACCGGGACTAGCGGGGCCTACGAGCAGTACTTC.

This clone was observed a few times. The chain combines TRBV2 with TRBJ1-1; tentatively, D is TRBD1 (6 bases). Trimming took 3 bases from V and 4 from J, leaving 9 bases between them. CDR1 and CDR2 from the germline V gene are SNHLY and FYNNEI. The CDR3 contains 13 residues. The CDR3 sequence is CASSDRGGTEAFF. In nucleotides, the CDR3 is TGTGCCAGCAGTGACAGGGGTGGCACTGAAGCTTTCTTT.

The J gene is TRBJ1-1, the V gene TRBV29-1; TRBD1 matches at 7 bases. The CDR3 loop spans 13 amino acids. J lost 2 bases, V lost 7 bases, and 7 bases had no gene match. CDR1 SQVTM and CDR2 ANQGSEA come from the germline V gene. CDR3 in amino acids: CSGSDRANTEAFF. CDR3 DNA sequence: TGCAGCGGATCTGACAGGGCCAACACTGAAGCTTTCTTT.

This sequence joins TRBV18 and TRBJ2-5, with D possibly matching TRBD2 (6 bases). The CDR3 extends over 15 amino acids. V lost 2 bases, J lost 2 bases, and 12 bases lay in between. From germline, CDR1 is KGHSH and CDR2 LQKENI. CDR3 coding DNA: TGTGCCAGCTCACCAATCGCCGGGGGACAAGAGACCCAGTACTTC. It translates to CASSPIAGGQETQYF.

This clone was picked up a small number of times. The CDR3 reads CASSPGLVKSYEQYF. DNA for the CDR3: TGTGCCAGTAGTCCGGGACTTGTGAAATCCTACGAGCAGTACTTC. The chain uses TRBV19 and TRBJ2-7, with a possible D match to TRBD2 (6 bases). Per germline, CDR1 LNHDA and CDR2 SQIVND (reference sequence). Trimming removed 5 bases at V and 1 base at J, with 15 bases between. This CDR3 is built from 15 residues.

The gene calls are TRBV15 and TRBJ2-7; TRBD2 is a possible D gene (6 bases). The CDR3 length is 14 residues. V lost 3 bases and J lost 2, with 11 bases in between. CDR1 and CDR2 from the germline V gene are LNHNV and YYDKDF (reference sequence). CDR3 amino acids: CATSRDGSTYEQYF. In DNA, the CDR3 is TGTGCCACCAGCAGGGACGGGAGCACCTACGAGCAGTACTTC.

The chain carries TRBV6-6 and TRBJ1-5; TRBD1 matches 7 bases. V dropped 6 bases and J dropped 7; count of bases not matched to a gene: 12. CDR3 length: 15 residues. Germline V gives CDR1 MNHNY, CDR2 SVGAGI (reference sequence). CDR3 residues: CASSSFRQGGQPQHF. The CDR3 DNA sequence: TGTGCCAGCAGCTCATTTCGACAGGGAGGCCAGCCCCAGCATTTT.

The V gene is TRBV5-4, the J gene TRBJ1-5; D is uncertain. CDR1 and CDR2 from the germline V gene are SGHNT and YYREEE (reference sequence). The CDR3 length is 13 residues. V was cut by 0 bases and J by 6 bases, with 7 bases left in between. CDR3 region: CASSLGGSQPQHF. Here the CDR3 DNA reads TGTGCCAGCAGCTTGGGAGGGTCTCAGCCCCAGCATTTT.

Comment on this clone: The junction shows a germline mismatch at one end, possibly a read error. This rearrangement joins TRBV7-6 to TRBJ2-3, with TRBD2 matching 9 bases. Germline CDR1 SGHVS, CDR2 FNYEAQ. CDR3 length equals 15 residues. CDR3 region: CASSLAGERTDTQYF. The CDR3 DNA is TGTGCCAGCAGTTTAGCGGGAGAGAGAACAGATACGCAGTATTTT. The whole variable domain, filled in from reference TRBV7-6 and TRBJ2-3, reads GAGVSQSPRYKVTKRGQDVALRCDPISGHVSLYWYRQALGQGPEFLTYFNYEAQQDKSGLPNDRFSAERPEGSISTLTIQRTEQRDSAMYRCASSLAGERTDTQYFGPGTRLTVL.

The chain joins TRBV5-1 to TRBJ2-1, with 8 bases that match TRBD2. V shed 0 bases and J 6 bases; nucleotides not matched to a gene: 5. From germline, CDR1 is SGHRS and CDR2 YFSETQ. The CDR3 consists of 15 residues. This CDR3 reads CASSLGAGDGNEQFF. The CDR3 DNA reads as TGCGCCAGCAGCTTGGGAGCGGGAGACGGCAATGAGCAGTTCTTC.

The V gene is TRBV5-1, the J gene TRBJ1-1, with D perhaps matching TRBD1 (5 bases). Germline loops: CDR1 SGHRS, CDR2 YFSETQ. V was cut by 4 bases and J by 5 bases, with 18 bases left in between. The CDR3 spans 15 residues. The CDR3 reads CASSRGQGWGTEAFF. The CDR3 DNA sequence: TGCGCCAGCAGCCGTGGCCAGGGATGGGGTACTGAAGCTTTCTTT.

The chain joins TRBV7-6 to TRBJ1-1; the D is unclear. Between the trimmed V and J ends, which lost 1 base and 2 bases, there was a span of 5 bases. Germline V gene lookup returns CDR1 SGHVS and CDR2 FNYEAQ. The CDR3 totals 13 residues. Written as DNA, the CDR3 is TGTGCCAGCAGCTTAGTCACTAACACTGAAGCTTTCTTT. The encoded protein is CASSLVTNTEAFF. The full variable domain, with the rest looked up from reference TRBV7-6 and TRBJ1-1, is GAGVSQSPRYKVTKRGQDVALRCDPISGHVSLYWYRQALGQGPEFLTYFNYEAQQDKSGLPNDRFSAERPEGSISTLTIQRTEQRDSAMYRCASSLVTNTEAFFGQGTRLTVV.

This chain connects TRBV6-1 to TRBJ2-1; the match to TRBD2 covers 10 bases. V lost 5 bases, J lost 14 bases, and 6 bases stayed unmatched. Germline CDR1 MNHNS, CDR2 SASEGT. The CDR3 loop spans 12 amino acids. The CDR3 DNA reads as TGTGCCAGCAGTTCGAGCGGGACTAGCGAGTTCTTC. Protein sequence: CASSSSGTSEFF.

This chain links TRBV10-3 with TRBJ2-1; D remains ambiguous. The germline V gene has CDR1 ENHRY and CDR2 SYGVKD. CDR3 length: 16 residues. V lost 2 bases to trimming and J lost 0 bases, with 11 bases between them. CDR3 nucleotides: TGTGCCATCAGTGAGCCCCGTACGAGCTCCTACAATGAGCAGTTCTTC. Its translation: CAISEPRTSSYNEQFF.

This chain connects TRBV5-6 to TRBJ1-2; a weak D match, TRBD1 (6 bases). CDR3 length equals 14 residues. V shed 5 bases and J shed 5 bases, with 16 bases lying between them. Germline lookup yields CDR1 SGHDT and CDR2 YYEEEE. The CDR3: CASSYPTQGYGYTF. CDR3 nucleotide sequence: TGTGCCAGCAGTTATCCGACGCAGGGGTATGGCTACACCTTC.

V is TRBV5-1 and J is TRBJ2-5; TRBD1 agrees at 11 bases. CDR1 SGHRS and CDR2 YFSETQ come from the germline V gene. J was trimmed by 5 bases and V by 1 base; bases with no gene match: 7. CDR3 length equals 16 residues. The CDR3 spells CASSLMGQGGLETQYF. The CDR3 DNA follows: TGCGCCAGCAGCTTGATGGGACAGGGGGGGTTGGAGACCCAGTACTTC.

The chain couples TRBV6-4 to TRBJ2-2; D is possibly TRBD2 (5 bases). CDR3 length equals 15 residues. CDR1 and CDR2 (germline): MRHNA, SNTAGT. V lost 0 bases and J lost 5, with 10 bases in between. The CDR3 DNA follows: TGTGCCAGCAGTGACTCCAGCGGTGGAACCGGGGAGCTGTTTTTT. Protein sequence: CASSDSSGGTGELFF.

This clone was detected only once. Germline and junction disagree at one end, which may indicate a read error. V gene TRBV7-2 combines with J gene TRBJ1-5; no firm D call. The CDR3 sequence is 12 residues long. CDR1 SGHTA and CDR2 FQGNSA come from the germline V gene. As DNA, the CDR3 is TGTGCCAGCAGCCACCCAGGTGGGCCAAGTGCATTT. This sequence encodes CASSHPGGPSAF.

The chain recombines TRBV30 with TRBJ1-1, with 7 bases lining up with TRBD1. The V segment lost 0 bases and the J segment 7 bases; nucleotides outside the gene matches: 8. The length of the CDR3 is 14 residues. CDR1 is GTSNPN, CDR2 SVGIG, per germline (reference sequence). The CDR3 region has the DNA TGTGCCTGGAGTGTCAAGGGGGCGGGTGGTGAAGCTTTCTTT. Its translation: CAWSVKGAGGEAFF.